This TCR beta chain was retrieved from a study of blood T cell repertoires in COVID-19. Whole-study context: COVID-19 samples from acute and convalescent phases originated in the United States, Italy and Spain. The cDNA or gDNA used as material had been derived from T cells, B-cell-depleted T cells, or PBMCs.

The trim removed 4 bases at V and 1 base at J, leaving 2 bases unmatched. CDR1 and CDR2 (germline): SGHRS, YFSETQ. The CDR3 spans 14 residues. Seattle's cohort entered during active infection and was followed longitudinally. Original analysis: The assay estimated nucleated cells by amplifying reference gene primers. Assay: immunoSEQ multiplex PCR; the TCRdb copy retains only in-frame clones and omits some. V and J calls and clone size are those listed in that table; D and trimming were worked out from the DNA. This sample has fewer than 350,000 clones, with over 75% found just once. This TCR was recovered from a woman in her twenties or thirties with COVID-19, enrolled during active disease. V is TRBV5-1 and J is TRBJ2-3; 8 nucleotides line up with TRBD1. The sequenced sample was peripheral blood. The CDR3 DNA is TGCGCCAGCAGCCCGACAGGGGGCACAGATACGCAGTATTTT. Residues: CASSPTGGTDTQYF. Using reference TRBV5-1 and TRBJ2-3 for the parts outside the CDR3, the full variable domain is KAGVTQTPRYLIKTRGQQVTLSCSPISGHRSVSWYQQTPGQGLQFLFEYFSETQRNKGNFPGRFSGRQFSNSRSEMNVSTLELGDSALYLCASSPTGGTDTQYFGPGTRLTVL.